This T cell receptor beta chain was captured by sequencing in a study of T cells in pancreatic ductal adenocarcinoma. Study findings and constraints: No significant tumor-blood clonality difference; means were about 0.1 and 0.07. Blood had more productive templates and roughly 8-fold more unique clonotypes than tumor.

Surgery without prior neoadjuvant therapy was the treatment of the selected pancreatic ductal adenocarcinoma patients. The protocol was immunoSEQ multiplex PCR, while the TCRdb copy is restricted to in-frame clones and leaves out a portion. This table has about 17,000 clones, 88% appearing once. Note on this clone: Its target is unknown.

This CDR3 is 14 amino acids long. V lost 6 bases to trimming and J lost 10 bases; unmatched junction nucleotides: 9. The V gene's germline CDR1 is LGHNA and CDR2 YNFKEQ. The sequence was collected from a human donor with pancreatic ductal adenocarcinoma. The specimen was PBMCs. The chain employs TRBV4-2 and TRBJ1-6; the match to TRBD1 covers 7 bases. CDR3 sequence: CASRLDRVESPLHF. The CDR3 coding sequence is TGTGCCAGCAGGCTCGACAGGGTAGAATCACCCCTCCACTTT.